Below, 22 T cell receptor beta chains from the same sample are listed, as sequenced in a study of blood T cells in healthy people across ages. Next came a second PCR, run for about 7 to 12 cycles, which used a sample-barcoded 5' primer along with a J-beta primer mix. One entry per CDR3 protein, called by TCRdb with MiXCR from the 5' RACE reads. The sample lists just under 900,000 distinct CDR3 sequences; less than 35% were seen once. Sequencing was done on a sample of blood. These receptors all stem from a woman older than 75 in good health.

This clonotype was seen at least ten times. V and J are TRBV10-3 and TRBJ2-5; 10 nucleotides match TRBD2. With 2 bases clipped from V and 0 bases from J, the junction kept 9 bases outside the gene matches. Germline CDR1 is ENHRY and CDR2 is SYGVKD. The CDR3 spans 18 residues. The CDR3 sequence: CAISEHTSGDLYQETQYF. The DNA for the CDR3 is TGTGCCATCAGTGAGCACACTAGCGGGGACCTGTACCAAGAGACCCAGTACTTC.

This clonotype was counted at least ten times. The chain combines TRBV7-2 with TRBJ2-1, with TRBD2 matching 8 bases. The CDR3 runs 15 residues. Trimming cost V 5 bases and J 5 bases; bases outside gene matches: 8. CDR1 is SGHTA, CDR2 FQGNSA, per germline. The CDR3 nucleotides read TGTGCCAGCAGCCCCCCCGGGACTAGAAACAATGAGCAGTTCTTC. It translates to CASSPPGTRNNEQFF.

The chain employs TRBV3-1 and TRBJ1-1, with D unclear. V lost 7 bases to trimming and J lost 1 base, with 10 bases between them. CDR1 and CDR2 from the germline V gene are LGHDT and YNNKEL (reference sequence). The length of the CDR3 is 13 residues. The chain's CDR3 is CASTRSGNTEAFF. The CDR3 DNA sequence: TGTGCCAGCACCCGCTCAGGGAACACTGAAGCTTTCTTT.

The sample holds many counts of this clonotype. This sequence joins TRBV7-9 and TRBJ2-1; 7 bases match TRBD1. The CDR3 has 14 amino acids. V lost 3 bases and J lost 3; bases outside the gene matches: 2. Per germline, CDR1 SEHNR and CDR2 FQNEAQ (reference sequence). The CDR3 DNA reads TGTGCCAGCAGCTTCGGGACAGACTACAATGAGCAGTTCTTC. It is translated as CASSFGTDYNEQFF.

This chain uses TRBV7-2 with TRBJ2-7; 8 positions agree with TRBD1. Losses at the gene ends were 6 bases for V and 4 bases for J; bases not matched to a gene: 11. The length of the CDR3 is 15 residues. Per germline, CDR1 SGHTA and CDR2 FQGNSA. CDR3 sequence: CASRPTGAPPYEQYF. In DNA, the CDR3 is TGTGCCAGCAGACCGACAGGGGCACCTCCATACGAGCAGTACTTC.

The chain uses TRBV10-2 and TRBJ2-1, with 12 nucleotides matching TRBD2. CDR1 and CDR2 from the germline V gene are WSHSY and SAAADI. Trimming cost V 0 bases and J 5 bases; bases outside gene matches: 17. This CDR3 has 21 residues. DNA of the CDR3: TGCGCCAGCAGTGAGTCTCGATGGATATCCCGGACTAGCGGGAAGAACAATGAGCAGTTCTTC. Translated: CASSESRWISRTSGKNNEQFF.

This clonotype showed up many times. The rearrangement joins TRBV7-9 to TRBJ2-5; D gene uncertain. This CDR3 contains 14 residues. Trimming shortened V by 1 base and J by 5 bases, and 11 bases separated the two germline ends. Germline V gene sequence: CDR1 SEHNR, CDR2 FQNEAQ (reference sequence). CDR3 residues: CASSLVATHETQYF. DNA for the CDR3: TGTGCCAGCAGCTTAGTAGCCACCCACGAGACCCAGTACTTC.

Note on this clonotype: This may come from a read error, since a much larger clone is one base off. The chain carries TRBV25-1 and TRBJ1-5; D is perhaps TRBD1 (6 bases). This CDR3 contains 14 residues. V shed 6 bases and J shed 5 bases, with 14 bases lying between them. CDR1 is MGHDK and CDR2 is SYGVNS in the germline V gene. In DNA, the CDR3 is TGTGCCAGCAGGGAGACAGGAATCGATCAGCCCCAGCATTTT. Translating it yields CASRETGIDQPQHF. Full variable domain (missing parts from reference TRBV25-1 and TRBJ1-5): EADIYQTPRYLVIGTGKKITLECSQTMGHDKMYWYQQDPGMELHLIHYSYGVNSTEKGDLSSESTVSRIRTEHFPLTLESARPSHTSQYLCASRETGIDQPQHFGDGTRLSIL.

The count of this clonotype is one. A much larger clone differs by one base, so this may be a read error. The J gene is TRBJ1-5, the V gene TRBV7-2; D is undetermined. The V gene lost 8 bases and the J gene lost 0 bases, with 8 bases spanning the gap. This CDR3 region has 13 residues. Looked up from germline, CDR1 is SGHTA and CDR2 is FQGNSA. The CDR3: CASGSFSNQPQHF. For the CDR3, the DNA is TGTGCCAGCGGCTCCTTTAGCAATCAGCCCCAGCATTTT.

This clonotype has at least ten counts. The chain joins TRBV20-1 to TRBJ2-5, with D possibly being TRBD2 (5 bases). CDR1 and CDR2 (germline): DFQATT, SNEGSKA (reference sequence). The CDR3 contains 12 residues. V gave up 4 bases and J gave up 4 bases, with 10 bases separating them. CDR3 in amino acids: CSAKLGGETQYF. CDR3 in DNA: TGCAGTGCTAAACTAGGTGGAGAGACCCAGTACTTC.

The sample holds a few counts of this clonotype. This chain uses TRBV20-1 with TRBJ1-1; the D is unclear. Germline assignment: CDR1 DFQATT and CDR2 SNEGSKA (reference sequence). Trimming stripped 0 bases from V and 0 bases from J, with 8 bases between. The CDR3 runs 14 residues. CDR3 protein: CSARDRQLNTEAFF. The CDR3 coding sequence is TGCAGTGCTAGAGATAGGCAGCTGAACACTGAAGCTTTCTTT.

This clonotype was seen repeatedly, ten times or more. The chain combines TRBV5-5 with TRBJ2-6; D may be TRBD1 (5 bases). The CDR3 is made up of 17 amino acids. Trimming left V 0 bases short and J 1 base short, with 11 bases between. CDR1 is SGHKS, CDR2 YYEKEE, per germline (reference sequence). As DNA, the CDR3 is TGTGCCAGCAGCTTGGTGCAGGGTGATTCTGGGGCCAACGTCCTGACTTTC. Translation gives CASSLVQGDSGANVLTF.

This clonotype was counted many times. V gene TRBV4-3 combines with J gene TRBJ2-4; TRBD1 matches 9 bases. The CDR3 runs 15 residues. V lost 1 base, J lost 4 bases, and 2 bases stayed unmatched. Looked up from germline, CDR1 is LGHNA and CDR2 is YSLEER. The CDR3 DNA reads TGCGCCAGCAGCCAAGCCGGGACAGGGAAAAACATTCAGTACTTC. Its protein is CASSQAGTGKNIQYF.

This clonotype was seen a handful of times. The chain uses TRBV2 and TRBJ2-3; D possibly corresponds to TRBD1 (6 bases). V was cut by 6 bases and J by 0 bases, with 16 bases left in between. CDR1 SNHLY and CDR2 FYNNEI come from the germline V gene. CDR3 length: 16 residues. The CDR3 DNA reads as TGTGCCAGCAGGGGGGAGTGGGGGCCTAGCACAGATACGCAGTATTTT. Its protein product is CASRGEWGPSTDTQYF.

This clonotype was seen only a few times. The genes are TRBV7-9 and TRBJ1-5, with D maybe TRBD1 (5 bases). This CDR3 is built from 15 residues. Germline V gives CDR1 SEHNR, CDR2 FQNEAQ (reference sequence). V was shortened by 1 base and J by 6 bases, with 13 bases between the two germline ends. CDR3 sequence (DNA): TGTGCCAGCAGCTTAGTAGGTCGGGGGATTCAGCCCCAGCATTTT. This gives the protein CASSLVGRGIQPQHF.

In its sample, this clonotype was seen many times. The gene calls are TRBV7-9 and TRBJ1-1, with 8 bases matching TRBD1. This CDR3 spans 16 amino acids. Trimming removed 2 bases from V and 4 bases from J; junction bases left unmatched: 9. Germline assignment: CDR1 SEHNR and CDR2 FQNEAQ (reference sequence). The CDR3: CASSLSQGASGTEAFF. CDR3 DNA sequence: TGTGCCAGCAGCTTAAGTCAGGGGGCTTCGGGCACTGAAGCTTTCTTT.

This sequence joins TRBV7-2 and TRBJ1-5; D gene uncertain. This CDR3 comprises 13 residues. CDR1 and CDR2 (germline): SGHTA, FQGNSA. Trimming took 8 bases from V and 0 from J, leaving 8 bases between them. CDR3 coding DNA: TGTGCCAGCGGCCGCATTAGCAATCAGCCCCAGCATTTT. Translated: CASGRISNQPQHF.

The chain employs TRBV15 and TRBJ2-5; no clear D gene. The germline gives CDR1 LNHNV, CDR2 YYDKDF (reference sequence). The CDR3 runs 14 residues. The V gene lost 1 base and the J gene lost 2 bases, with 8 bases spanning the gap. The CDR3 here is CATSRAAAQETQYF. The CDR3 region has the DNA TGTGCCACCAGCAGAGCGGCAGCGCAAGAGACCCAGTACTTC.

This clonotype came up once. CDR3 region: CASSIGQDQYNEQFF. Written as DNA, the CDR3 is TGTGCCAGCAGTATCGGACAGGACCAATACAATGAGCAGTTCTTC. The rearrangement joins TRBV6-5 to TRBJ2-1, with 7 positions matching TRBD1. The junction had 8 bases not matched to a gene; V was cut back by 5 bases and J by 4 bases. The CDR3 is 15 residues long. Germline-derived CDR1 and CDR2 are MNHEY and SVGAGI.

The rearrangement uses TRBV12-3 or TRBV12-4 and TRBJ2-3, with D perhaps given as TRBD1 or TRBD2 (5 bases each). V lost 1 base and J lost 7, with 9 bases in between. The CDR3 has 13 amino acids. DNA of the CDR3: TGTGCCAGCAGTTTAGTGGGACCACATACGCAGTATTTT. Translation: CASSLVGPHTQYF.

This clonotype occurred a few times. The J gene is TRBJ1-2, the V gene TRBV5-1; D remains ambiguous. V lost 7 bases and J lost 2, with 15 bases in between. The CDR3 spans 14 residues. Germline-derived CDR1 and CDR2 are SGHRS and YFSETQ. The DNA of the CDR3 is TGCGCCAGCCACCTTGGGCCGACGAACTATGGCTACACCTTC. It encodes CASHLGPTNYGYTF.

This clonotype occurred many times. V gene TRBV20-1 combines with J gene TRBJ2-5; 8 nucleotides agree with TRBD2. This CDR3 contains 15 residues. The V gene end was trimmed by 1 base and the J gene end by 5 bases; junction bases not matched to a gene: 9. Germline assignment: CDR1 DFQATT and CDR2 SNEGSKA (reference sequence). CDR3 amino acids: CSARGTSRGTETQYF. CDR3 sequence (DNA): TGCAGTGCTAGAGGGACTAGCCGGGGGACTGAGACCCAGTACTTC.